The 13 T cell receptor beta chains below were found in one sample sequenced in a study of shared clonotypes between healthy human individuals. This table comes from immunoSEQ multiplex PCR, and its TCRdb copy is limited to in-frame clones, with some not included. The sample lists 2 million to 2.5 million clones, 80% to 95% occurring once. Sequencing was carried out using naive CD4+ T cells from PBMCs. This sample's subset: CD45RA+ positively selected. The receptors stem from a young man in good health. Some clones in this sample may be carry-over from other donors' samples.

CDR3 sequence: CASSRLRGDRSYEQYF. In DNA form, the CDR3 reads TGTGCCAGCAGTCGCCTCCGGGGGGACAGGAGCTACGAGCAGTACTTC. The chain joins TRBV28 to TRBJ2-7, with a tentative D call TRBD1 (8 bases). Trimming removed 5 bases from V and 3 bases from J, with 20 bases in between. Germline values: CDR1 MDHEN, CDR2 SYDVKM. The CDR3 consists of 16 residues.

The chain is built from TRBV4-1 and TRBJ2-5; tentatively, D is TRBD2 (5 bases). The CDR3 loop spans 16 amino acids. The germline V gene has CDR1 MGHRA and CDR2 YSYEKL. The ends were cut back, 1 base at V and 2 bases at J, with 14 bases in the middle. The CDR3 here is CASSQVVGRGQETQYF. CDR3 bases: TGCGCCAGCAGCCAAGTAGTGGGGAGAGGACAAGAGACCCAGTACTTC.

This clone was observed a single time. This chain joins TRBV19 and TRBJ2-2; maybe TRBD1 (6 bases). The CDR3 totals 15 residues. CDR1 is LNHDA and CDR2 is SQIVND in the germline V gene (reference sequence). V lost 6 bases, J lost 4 bases, and 15 bases lay in between. CDR3: CASSTGSPTTGELFF. The CDR3 DNA follows: TGTGCCAGTAGCACAGGGTCCCCAACCACCGGGGAGCTGTTTTTT.

This clone was seen only a few times. The chain joins TRBV29-1 to TRBJ1-1; D is unclear. V dropped 7 bases and J dropped 4 bases, with 10 bases sitting between them. CDR1 is SQVTM, CDR2 ANQGSEA, per germline. This CDR3 is 11 amino acids long. CDR3 in amino acids: CSAYGFTEAFF. CDR3 bases: TGCAGCGCCTATGGGTTCACTGAAGCTTTCTTT.

The chain carries TRBV27 and TRBJ2-5; D might be TRBD1 (7 bases). The CDR3 spans 13 residues. Trimming pared 5 bases from V and 5 bases from J, leaving 12 bases between. The germline V gene encodes CDR1 MNHEY and CDR2 SMNVEV (reference sequence). The CDR3 nucleotides are TGTGCCAGCAGTGTACAGGGGAGGGAGACCCAGTACTTC. It codes for CASSVQGRETQYF.

The genes are TRBV29-1 and TRBJ2-7, with a tentative D call TRBD2 (5 bases). CDR3 length: 13 amino acids. The V and J ends lost 7 bases and 0 bases respectively, with 13 bases between them. The germline V gene encodes CDR1 SQVTM and CDR2 ANQGSEA. CDR3 loop: CSANGLSSYEQYF. CDR3 DNA: TGCAGCGCAAACGGACTCAGCTCCTACGAGCAGTACTTC.

V is TRBV7-9 and J is TRBJ1-2; maybe TRBD1 (5 bases). Trimming pared 6 bases from V and 4 bases from J, leaving 12 bases between. Germline assignment: CDR1 SEHNR and CDR2 FQNEAQ (reference sequence). CDR3 length equals 13 residues. In DNA, the CDR3 is TGTGCCAGCAGTAACGCCGGGGGCTATGGCTACACCTTC. Translated: CASSNAGGYGYTF.

This chain uses TRBV18 with TRBJ2-7, with 7 bases fitting TRBD1. Germline CDR1 KGHSH, CDR2 LQKENI. J was trimmed by 6 bases and V by 2 bases; bases with no gene match: 10. This CDR3 is built from 15 residues. DNA of the CDR3: TGTGCCAGCTCACCAGCGACAGGGCTCAAAGGCGAGCAGTACTTC. This translates into CASSPATGLKGEQYF.

About this clone: Other nucleotide sequences in the sample specify the same CDR3. The chain carries TRBV5-4 and TRBJ1-1; D is perhaps TRBD1 (6 bases). This CDR3 has 14 residues. CDR1 and CDR2 (germline): SGHNT, YYREEE (reference sequence). Deletions cut 0 bases from V and 5 bases from J, with 11 bases between. CDR3 sequence (DNA): TGTGCCAGCAGCTTGGAAGGGGGAAGGACTGAAGCTTTCTTT. Amino acids: CASSLEGGRTEAFF.

The V call is TRBV7-2, the J call TRBJ2-7; possible D gene TRBD2, 7 bases. Trimming cost V 0 bases and J 12 bases, with 18 bases left between them. Per the germline V gene, CDR1 is SGHTA and CDR2 is FQGNSA. This CDR3 has 14 residues. The CDR3 DNA sequence: TGTGCCAGCAGCTTAGCCCGGTACAGCGGGACACCGTACTTC. This translates into CASSLARYSGTPYF.

J is TRBJ1-2 and V is TRBV28, with D hard to call. The ends were cut back, 3 bases at V and 8 bases at J, with 19 bases in the middle. The length of the CDR3 is 15 residues. Germline loops: CDR1 MDHEN, CDR2 SYDVKM. CDR3 region: CASSLSGLYMGGYTF. The DNA of the CDR3 is TGTGCCAGCAGTTTGTCTGGATTATATATGGGAGGCTACACCTTC.

The chain employs TRBV5-4 and TRBJ2-1, with TRBD1 identical over 8 bases. CDR1 SGHNT and CDR2 YYREEE come from the germline V gene (reference sequence). V gave up 4 bases and J gave up 5 bases; unmatched junction bases: 8. This CDR3 spans 15 amino acids. This CDR3 reads CASSRDRGTHNEQFF. CDR3 bases: TGTGCCAGCAGCCGCGACAGGGGCACCCACAATGAGCAGTTCTTC. Looking up the rest from reference TRBV5-4 and TRBJ2-1 gives the full variable domain: ETGVTQSPTHLIKTRGQQVTLRCSSQSGHNTVSWYQQALGQGPQFIFQYYREEENGRGNFPPRFSGLQFPNYSSELNVNALELDDSALYLCASSRDRGTHNEQFFGPGTRLTVL.

The chain joins TRBV5-6 to TRBJ2-5, with TRBD1 identical over 9 bases. From germline, CDR1 is SGHDT and CDR2 YYEEEE. The CDR3 extends over 14 amino acids. V lost 3 bases and J lost 5; bases outside the gene matches: 5. The CDR3 nucleotides are TGTGCCAGCAGCTCACAGGGGGCTGGGGAGACCCAGTACTTC. This codes for CASSSQGAGETQYF.